These 5 T cell receptor beta chains originate from one sample sequenced in a study of Graves' ophthalmopathy and Graves' hyperthyroidism. TCR beta CDR3 amplification used RNA transcripts. Second-round multiplex PCR followed a first-round RT-PCR using HTBI primers. In TCRdb, the multiplex PCR reads were re-called with MiXCR into one record per CDR3 protein. The repertoire has over a million distinct CDR3 sequences, roughly 35% of them found once; the top ten carry roughly 11%. Sequenced sample: peripheral blood or thyroid tissue (not recorded which). These receptors originate from an adult man with Graves' hyperthyroidism.

In its sample, this clonotype was seen a few times. This may come from a read error, since a much larger clone is one base off. The gene calls are TRBV7-9 and TRBJ2-5, with D perhaps given as TRBD1 or TRBD2 (6 bases each). The CDR3 extends over 16 amino acids. The germline CDR1 and CDR2 sequences are SEHNR and FQNEAQ (reference sequence). CDR3 coding DNA: TGTGCCGGCAGCTTAGGGGGGCAGACTCCACAAGAGACCCAGTACTTC. This translates into CAGSLGGQTPQETQYF.

The chain recombines TRBV5-6 with TRBJ1-2, with D possibly being TRBD1 (5 bases). Trimming stripped 0 bases from V and 1 base from J, with 10 bases between. There are 15 residues in the CDR3. Germline V gene sequence: CDR1 SGHDT, CDR2 YYEEEE. In DNA, the CDR3 is TGTGCCAGCAGCTTGGTAGGGGAATATAACTATGGCTACACCTTC. Protein: CASSLVGEYNYGYTF.

The chain links TRBV30 to TRBJ1-4, with D unresolved. Germline CDR1 is GTSNPN and CDR2 is SVGIG (reference sequence). The CDR3 spans 13 residues. V lost 4 bases and J 8 bases, leaving 14 bases between the germline ends. CDR3 loop: CAWKVSWGEKLFF. The DNA for the CDR3 is TGTGCCTGGAAGGTCAGCTGGGGAGAAAAACTGTTTTTT.

This clonotype was counted at least ten times. The CDR3 DNA sequence: TGCAGTGCTCCGACTAGCGGGTCCACCGGGGAGCTGTTTTTT. Residues: CSAPTSGSTGELFF. The chain carries TRBV20-1 and TRBJ2-2, with 10 bases that match TRBD2. The CDR3 runs 14 residues. CDR1 and CDR2 (germline): DFQATT, SNEGSKA (reference sequence). V dropped 5 bases and J dropped 4; count of bases not matched to a gene: 4.

This sequence joins TRBV4-3 and TRBJ2-7; possible D gene TRBD1, 6 bases. The CDR3 is 15 amino acids. In germline, CDR1 is LGHNA, CDR2 YSLEER. The V end lost 2 bases, the J end lost 0 bases, and 11 bases lay between the germline ends. CDR3 region: CASSQRQDHSYEQYF. Written as DNA, the CDR3 is TGCGCCAGCAGCCAAAGACAGGACCACTCCTACGAGCAGTACTTC.